The subject of this entry is one T cell receptor beta chain. Time point noted: newly diagnosed GD, antithyroid drugs for less than 3 months. Construction of the TCR library relied on RNA isolated from PBMCs. The V end was cut by 2 bases, the J end by 3 bases, with 8 bases between. CDR1 is SGDLS and CDR2 is YYNGEE in the germline V gene. The CDR3 is 14 residues long. This sample stems from a study of regulatory T cells in long-lasting Graves disease. In building TCR beta libraries, iRepertoire HTBI primers were used together with Arm-PCR of CDR3 regions. Each CDR3 protein gets one entry after TCRdb re-called the multiplex PCR reads with MiXCR. The repertoire includes about 460,000 distinct CDR3 sequences, approximately 14% of them detected once, and approximately 15% sits in the top ten. Another study also made use of these data, one on T cells in Graves' hyperthyroidism and ophthalmopathy. From that report: Participants, patients aged 18 to 65, had newly diagnosed hyperthyroidism with a duration under 2 months. First-round RT-PCR targeting the TCR CDR3 was performed with the HTBI primer set. Most thyroid-expanded clonotypes above 0.001 were also found in blood.

The rearrangement links TRBV9 to TRBJ2-2; D remains ambiguous. This clonotype was sampled from a woman in her 50s with Graves disease. Sequenced here: peripheral blood mononuclear cells (PBMCs), sampled at new diagnosis, from a patient treated with antithyroid drugs. CDR3 residues: CASSVWIYTGELFF. The CDR3 DNA reads TGTGCCAGCAGCGTTTGGATCTACACCGGGGAGCTGTTTTTT.